This T cell receptor (beta chain) was obtained from a study of blood T cell repertoires in COVID-19 (dated by TCRdb to about 2020). Background for the entire study: Samples from collaborators originated in the United States, Italy and Spain and spanned both the acute and convalescent phases of COVID-19. Subjects who had been exposed to COVID-19, were actively infected with it, or had recovered from it provided the deeply sampled blood TCRbeta repertoires that made up the dataset. A freely available public database, intended as a resource for researchers studying the immune response to SARS-CoV-2, is where the repertoires were released. The sample metadata nearly always contained a de-identified subject ID, COVID-19 status, age in years and sex. The prospective study material was composed of cDNA or gDNA derived from T cells, B-cell-depleted T cells, or PBMCs. Samples were obtained from the ongoing ImmuneRACE study (first 160 participants) and from 1,200 or so subjects provided by 6 global collaborators. Where HLA class I and class II types were available, the types were taken from metadata supplied by the sample provider, not from assay-based typing.

Whole blood was collected in K2EDTA tubes by collaborating institutions according to the institutions' own protocols. For TCRbeta analysis, collaborators shipped samples as frozen whole blood, isolated PBMCs, or DNA extracted from either of those sample types. Points on this clone: The specificity of this receptor is unknown. Within one base of it there is no much larger clone, and no base qualities were kept.

General findings and caveats noted by the study authors: The amount of clinical and demographic metadata varied by source and participant and was provided uncurated.

The CDR3 covers 12 residues, taking in both the cysteine and the phenylalanine. Only the CDR3 DNA is retained, 36 bases long and in frame from the first base. Per the germline V gene, MDHEN is the CDR1 and SYDVKM is the CDR2. The immunoSEQ Assay, a bias-controlled multiplex PCR, was used to amplify TCRbeta CDR3 regions from genomic DNA. The paper's data handling went like this. The number of nucleated cells in each sample was estimated by amplification of reference gene primers within the assay. Sequence reads were collapsed and filtered to measure the absolute abundance of every unique TCRbeta CDR3 rearrangement. For each sample, productive Simpson clonality was calculated by taking the square root of Simpson's diversity index across productive rearrangements. Imported from immuneACCESS, the table was reduced by TCRdb to in-frame sequences with V and J called. These copies leave out some clones; in studies compared against another copy, an unresolved V gene accounts for under half, and the cause of the remainder is not known. V and J calls and clone size follow that table, whereas D and trimming were derived from the DNA. The sample includes around 80,000 clones, with around 81% observed a single time. 7% to 9.5% of the sample goes to the ten largest clones.

Recombination linked TRBV28 to TRBJ1-1, with 8 bases aligning to TRBD1. TRBJ1-6 explains the end of the DNA better; the J call may be wrong. Specimen: peripheral blood. This TCR derives from a human donor in a cohort sampled during active COVID-19. This receptor has the CDR3 CASSLPGTGLHF. In nucleotides, the sequence is TGTGCCAGCAGTTTACCCGGGACAGGACTCCACTTT.